The 12 T cell receptor beta chains below all came from one sample that was sequenced in a study of CD8+CD57+ T cells in acquired aplastic anemia. It was genomic DNA that served as the template for profiling TCR beta VDJ and CDR3. TCRdb called the reads again in MiXCR, with one record for every CDR3 protein. Of 86,000 or so distinct CDR3 sequences in the sample, more than 40% are singletons; the top ten hold approximately 70%. Source material: sorted CD4+, CD8+, or CD8+CD57+ T cells (not recorded which) from PBMCs. All receptors come from a human donor in good health, serving as a control.

The V call is TRBV6-1, the J call TRBJ2-1; the match to TRBD2 covers 9 bases. The V and J ends lost 8 bases and 2 bases, in that order; junction bases with no gene match: 7. Per the germline V gene, CDR1 is MNHNS and CDR2 is SASEGT. This CDR3 has 15 amino acids. The DNA of the CDR3 is TGTGCCAGCGACCCTAGCGGGAATGCCTACAATGAGCAGTTCTTC. The encoded protein is CASDPSGNAYNEQFF.

In the case of this clonotype: This could be a read error, since a much larger clone is one nucleotide away. The gene calls are TRBV2 and TRBJ1-4, with 11 positions matching TRBD1. The CDR3 sequence is 17 residues long. The germline CDR1 and CDR2 sequences are SNHLY and FYNNEI. The CDR3 nucleotides read TGTGCCAGCAGTCTGGGACAGGGGGTGTTCCTTAATGGAAAACTGTTTTTT. Its translation is CASSLGQGVFLNGKLFF.

The genes are TRBV19 and TRBJ2-7; D may be TRBD1 (6 bases). The length of the CDR3 is 15 residues. With 5 bases removed from V and 2 bases from J, the gap between germline ends came to 16 bases. Germline-derived CDR1 and CDR2 are LNHDA and SQIVND (reference sequence). The CDR3: CASSVSPDRPYEQYF. CDR3 coding DNA: TGTGCCAGTAGTGTGTCCCCGGACAGACCCTACGAGCAGTACTTC. The full variable domain, completed using reference TRBV19 and TRBJ2-7, is DGGITQSPKYLFRKEGQNVTLSCEQNLNHDAMYWYRQDPGQGLRLIYYSQIVNDFQKGDIAEGYSVSREKKESFPLTVTSAQKNPTAFYLCASSVSPDRPYEQYFGPGTRLTVT.

The chain recombines TRBV10-2 with TRBJ2-7; D uncertain. The V end lost 6 bases, the J end lost 6 bases, and 15 bases lay between the germline ends. This CDR3 is 13 amino acids long. The germline V gene encodes CDR1 WSHSY and CDR2 SAAADI. CDR3 sequence (DNA): TGCGCCAGCAGCTCAAGCCTAGGCCGCGAGCAGTACTTC. Translation gives CASSSSLGREQYF.

The chain couples TRBV7-2 to TRBJ1-6; D not certain. The V gene's germline CDR1 is SGHTA and CDR2 FQGNSA. The CDR3 has 13 residues. Deletions cut 5 bases from V and 11 bases from J, with 13 bases between. The CDR3 is CASSPRTETPLHF. As DNA, the CDR3 is TGTGCCAGCAGCCCACGGACTGAGACACCCCTCCACTTT.

This clonotype was recorded many times. The chain links TRBV11-1 to TRBJ2-2; D ambiguous. Trimming removed 1 base from V and 0 bases from J, with 9 bases in between. CDR3 size: 16 residues. Germline lookup yields CDR1 SGHAT and CDR2 FQDESV (reference sequence). The CDR3 bases are TGTGCCAGCAGCTTAGTTCGGTACCCGAACACCGGGGAGCTGTTTTTT. Residues: CASSLVRYPNTGELFF. The complete variable domain, with remaining parts taken from reference TRBV11-1 and TRBJ2-2, reads EAEVAQSPRYKITEKSQAVAFWCDPISGHATLYWYRQILGQGPELLVQFQDESVVDDSQLPKDRFSAERLKGVDSTLKIQPAELGDSAMYLCASSLVRYPNTGELFFGEGSRLTVL.

The rearrangement links TRBV15 to TRBJ2-1, with 7 bases aligning to TRBD2. The V gene end was trimmed by 5 bases and the J gene end by 4 bases; junction bases not matched to a gene: 11. CDR1 and CDR2 from the germline V gene are LNHNV and YYDKDF (reference sequence). This CDR3 comprises 16 residues. This CDR3 is CATSAEPTGGYNEQFF. For the CDR3, the DNA is TGTGCCACCAGCGCCGAGCCAACCGGGGGGTACAATGAGCAGTTCTTC.

The sample holds many counts of this clonotype. The chain couples TRBV20-1 to TRBJ2-7; 13 bases are a match to TRBD2. The CDR3 sequence is 14 residues long. Per germline, CDR1 DFQATT and CDR2 SNEGSKA (reference sequence). V was pared by 5 bases and J by 3 bases, with 4 bases of the junction left unmatched. The CDR3 DNA reads as TGCAGTGCTCGCGGGACTAGCGGGGTCTACGAGCAGTACTTC. It codes for CSARGTSGVYEQYF.

The chain has TRBV29-1 and TRBJ1-2, with D possibly matching TRBD1 (6 bases). Trimming took 7 bases from V and 5 from J, leaving 8 bases between them. The CDR3 covers 10 residues. The germline gives CDR1 SQVTM, CDR2 ANQGSEA. The CDR3 sequence is CSADSYGYTF. As DNA, the CDR3 is TGCAGCGCGGACAGTTATGGCTACACCTTC.

This clonotype was recorded many times. This sequence joins TRBV7-9 and TRBJ1-2; TRBD1 matches 9 bases. Trimming cost V 5 bases and J 9 bases; bases outside gene matches: 13. The CDR3 extends over 15 amino acids. Germline lookup yields CDR1 SEHNR and CDR2 FQNEAQ (reference sequence). CDR3 loop: CASSSQRGQGISYTF. CDR3 nucleotides: TGTGCCAGCAGCAGTCAACGGGGACAGGGAATAAGCTACACCTTC.

This chain uses TRBV24-1 with TRBJ2-7; unclear D gene. This CDR3 has 12 residues. In germline, CDR1 is KGHDR, CDR2 SFDVKD. V lost 12 bases to trimming and J lost 6 bases, with 17 bases between them. The CDR3 sequence: CAPLGRAGEQYF. The CDR3 nucleotides read TGTGCCCCCCTTGGTAGGGCTGGCGAGCAGTACTTC.

This clonotype appeared many times. The chain combines TRBV2 with TRBJ2-2; a possible D gene is TRBD1 (6 bases). This CDR3 contains 14 residues. Germline lookup yields CDR1 SNHLY and CDR2 FYNNEI. Trimming took 6 bases from V and 1 from J, leaving 9 bases between them. The CDR3 DNA is TGTGCCAGCAGACGGGGACAGAACACCGGGGAGCTGTTTTTT. Translated, it gives CASRRGQNTGELFF.